This T cell receptor beta chain was found in a study of PD-L1 blockade in urothelial cancer. On the study more broadly: Patients' atezolizumab regimen, 1,200 mg intravenously every 3 weeks, began in 2014. At 3 weeks (second dose) and 6 weeks after starting treatment, blood was analyzed. Blood samples had a median of approximately 150,000 T cells, roughly 83,000 unique TCRs, and clonality approximately 0.086.

Described time point: pretreatment peripheral blood. Sequenced by immunoSEQ multiplex PCR; TCRdb stores in-frame clones only, minus some. The profile covers some 87,000 clones, with more than 75% appearing a single time and 2% taken by the ten largest. The CDR3 is 14 residues long. Trimming pared 2 bases from V and 2 bases from J, leaving 10 bases between. The V gene's germline CDR1 is KGHSH and CDR2 LQKENI. The receptor was isolated from a man aged 55 to 70 with urothelial cancer. The chain employs TRBV18 and TRBJ2-7; possibly TRBD2 for D (5 bases). The material sequenced was PBMCs, taken around atezolizumab (anti-PD-L1) treatment. CDR3 in DNA: TGTGCCAGCTCACCAGCTAGCAGCACCTACGAGCAGTACTTC. Its translation is CASSPASSTYEQYF.